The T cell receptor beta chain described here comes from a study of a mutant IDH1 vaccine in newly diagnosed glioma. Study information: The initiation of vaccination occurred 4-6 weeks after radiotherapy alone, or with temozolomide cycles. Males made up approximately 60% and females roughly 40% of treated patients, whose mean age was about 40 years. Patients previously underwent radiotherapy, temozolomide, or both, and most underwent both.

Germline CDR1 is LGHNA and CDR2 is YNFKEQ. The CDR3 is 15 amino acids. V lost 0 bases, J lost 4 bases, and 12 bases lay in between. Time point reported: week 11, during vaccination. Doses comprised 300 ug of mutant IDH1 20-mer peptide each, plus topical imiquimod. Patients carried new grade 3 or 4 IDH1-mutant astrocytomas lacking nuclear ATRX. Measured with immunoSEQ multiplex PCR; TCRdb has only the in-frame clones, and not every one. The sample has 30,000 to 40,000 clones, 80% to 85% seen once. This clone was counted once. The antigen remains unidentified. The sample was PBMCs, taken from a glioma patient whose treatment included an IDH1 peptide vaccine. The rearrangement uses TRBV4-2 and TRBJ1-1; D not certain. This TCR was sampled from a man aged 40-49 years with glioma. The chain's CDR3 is CASSQERNSGTEAFF. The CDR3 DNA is TGTGCCAGCAGCCAAGAACGGAATTCGGGCACTGAAGCTTTCTTT.